The clone carrying this TCR beta chain was found many times. The antigen remains unidentified. The data originate from a study of shared clonotypes between healthy human individuals. Study outcomes and limitations: Shared across several donors were around 5% of the naive CD4 clonotypes. A generally larger estimated richness was seen in naive subsets than in memory subsets.

Trimming removed 7 bases from V and 8 bases from J, with 21 bases in between. The CDR3 is 15 residues long. The V gene's germline CDR1 is MNHNS and CDR2 SASEGT. The data were produced by immunoSEQ multiplex PCR, yet TCRdb's version contains in-frame clones alone and is incomplete. The sample includes a few hundred thousand clones, over 60% of them seen just once. The sequencing sample was made of memory CD4+ T cells sorted from blood. The subset is: CD45RA-negative fraction. The source is a man younger than 40 in good health. This chain joins TRBV6-1 and TRBJ2-1; weak D call: TRBD2 (5 bases). In DNA, the CDR3 is TGTGCCAGCAAGATAGTCCGGGCGGGTTTCTATGAGCAGTTCTTC. Translating gives CASKIVRAGFYEQFF.